A single sample gave rise to the 31 T cell receptor beta chains below, sequenced in a study of CD8 T cells in ankylosing spondylitis listed by TCRdb under 2017. Antigen specificity for these receptors is unknown. Here is what the overall study found, with its caveats: A TCR beta motif of about 8 highly homologous amino acid variants appeared characteristic of blood from ankylosing spondylitis patients.

The library was made by 5' RACE. TCRdb lists the instrument as Illumina HiSeq 2500. Using fastp trimming at Q25 and MiXCR clonotype assembly, TCRdb reanalyzed the public sequencing data and kept in-frame beta chains. Under each unique CDR3 protein, matching rows form one entry showing the most common genes and DNA. Within this sample are about 440,000 distinct CDR3 sequences, with 17% of them counted one time only. 1% of the sample is held by the ten biggest clonotypes. Sequenced material: blood, either unsorted or a sorted T cell fraction (not recorded which). Receptors originate from a male donor with ankylosing spondylitis.

This clonotype has just a few counts. This rearrangement joins TRBV7-3 to TRBJ2-1, with unresolved D. Germline CDR1 is SGHTA and CDR2 is FQGTGA. This CDR3 comprises 15 residues. V lost 0 bases to trimming and J lost 6 bases, with 12 bases between them. The CDR3 sequence is CASSLTRSRANEQFF. In DNA, the CDR3 is TGTGCCAGCAGCTTAACTAGGTCTAGAGCCAATGAGCAGTTCTTC. Combining the CDR3 with reference TRBV7-3 and TRBJ2-1 gives the whole variable domain GAGVSQTPSNKVTEKGKYVELRCDPISGHTALYWYRQSLGQGPEFLIYFQGTGAADDSGLPNDRFFAVRPEGSVSTLKIQRTERGDSAVYLCASSLTRSRANEQFFGPGTRLTVL.

This clonotype was counted only a few times. The chain uses TRBV20-1 and TRBJ1-2, with D perhaps TRBD1 (5 bases). CDR1 is DFQATT and CDR2 is SNEGSKA in the germline V gene (reference sequence). The CDR3 contains 14 residues. Trimming took off 6 bases at V and 3 bases at J, with 17 bases between the two ends. This CDR3 reads CSAPTWGGDYGYTF. The CDR3 DNA reads TGCAGTGCCCCTACCTGGGGAGGGGACTATGGCTACACCTTC.

This clonotype showed up just a few times. The V and J genes are TRBV28 and TRBJ2-7; D not certain. The CDR3 runs 14 residues. Germline CDR1 and CDR2: MDHEN and SYDVKM. The germline V and J ends were trimmed by 5 bases and 4 bases, with 15 bases remaining between them. CDR3 coding DNA: TGTGCCAGCAGTAACGGACCCGCAGTGTACGAGCAGTACTTC. This sequence encodes CASSNGPAVYEQYF. Full variable domain (remainder filled in from reference TRBV28 and TRBJ2-7): DVKVTQSSRYLVKRTGEKVFLECVQDMDHENMFWYRQDPGLGLRLIYFSYDVKMKEKGDIPEGYSVSREKKERFSLILESASTNQTSMYLCASSNGPAVYEQYFGPGTRLTVT.

The V gene is TRBV6-1, the J gene TRBJ2-1, with 13 bases matching TRBD2. Germline CDR1 and CDR2: MNHNS and SASEGT. This CDR3 comprises 15 residues. The trim removed 4 bases at V and 10 bases at J, leaving 7 bases unmatched. This chain's CDR3 is CASSGTSGRVGEQFF. In DNA, the CDR3 is TGTGCCAGCAGTGGTACTAGCGGGAGGGTCGGGGAGCAGTTCTTC.

This rearrangement joins TRBV6-2 or TRBV6-3 to TRBJ2-5, with TRBD1 matching 9 bases. CDR1 and CDR2 from the germline V gene are MNHEY and SVGEGT. Trimming took 6 bases from V and 6 from J; bases not matched to a gene: 5. The length of the CDR3 is 13 residues. Written as DNA, the CDR3 is TGTGCCAGCAGCCCGGGACAGGGCCAGACCCAGTACTTC. Its translation is CASSPGQGQTQYF.

The V and J genes are TRBV13 and TRBJ1-2; possibly TRBD1 for D (6 bases). V was clipped by 5 bases and J by 2 bases, with 15 bases between them. CDR3 length equals 15 residues. Germline CDR1 reads PRHDT; CDR2 reads FYEKMQ (reference sequence). The DNA of the CDR3 is TGTGCCAGCAGCGTGGCAGGGGCGCAAAACTATGGCTACACCTTC. It encodes CASSVAGAQNYGYTF.

V gene TRBV27 combines with J gene TRBJ2-1; TRBD2 matches 8 bases. Trimming cost V 3 bases and J 3 bases; bases outside gene matches: 19. CDR3 length: 20 residues. Germline V gives CDR1 MNHEY, CDR2 SMNVEV (reference sequence). This chain's CDR3 is CASSFHKGTGTRENYNEQFF. The CDR3 region has the DNA TGTGCCAGCAGTTTCCATAAGGGCACCGGGACTAGGGAGAACTACAATGAGCAGTTCTTC.

This clonotype was picked up a small number of times. The chain links TRBV20-1 to TRBJ2-7; weak D call: TRBD2 (6 bases). Trimming cost V 5 bases and J 0 bases, with 8 bases left between them. Germline lookup yields CDR1 DFQATT and CDR2 SNEGSKA (reference sequence). The CDR3 sequence is 12 residues long. This chain's CDR3 is CSADGSSYEQYF. CDR3 DNA sequence: TGCAGTGCTGACGGGAGCTCCTACGAGCAGTACTTC.

This clonotype was detected only a few times. This chain links TRBV7-2 with TRBJ1-6; D gene unclear. The CDR3 has 17 residues. V lost 1 base and J lost 0, with 10 bases in between. The germline V gene has CDR1 SGHTA and CDR2 FQGNSA. The CDR3 protein is CASSLGGRSSYNSPLHF. The CDR3 DNA reads as TGTGCCAGCAGCTTAGGTGGGCGGAGCTCCTATAATTCACCCCTCCACTTT.

The chain has TRBV6-5 and TRBJ2-1; no clear D gene. The CDR3 sequence is 14 residues long. Germline loops: CDR1 MNHEY, CDR2 SVGAGI. Trimming left V 2 bases short and J 5 bases short, with 10 bases between. CDR3: CASSYDGNNNEQFF. CDR3 DNA: TGTGCCAGCAGTTACGACGGAAACAACAATGAGCAGTTCTTC.

The J gene is TRBJ2-3, the V gene TRBV5-1, with D possibly matching TRBD2 (5 bases). CDR1 and CDR2 (germline): SGHRS, YFSETQ. CDR3 length: 18 amino acids. V dropped 4 bases and J dropped 14 bases, with 35 bases sitting between them. CDR3 in amino acids: CASSPASNLSKGADVLYF. As DNA, the CDR3 is TGCGCCAGCAGCCCCGCTAGCAACCTTTCGAAGGGAGCCGATGTTCTGTATTTT.

This clonotype showed up just a few times. The chain uses TRBV5-1 and TRBJ2-1; D might be TRBD1 (6 bases). Germline CDR1 is SGHRS and CDR2 is YFSETQ. Trimming shortened V by 5 bases and J by 4 bases, and 16 bases separated the two germline ends. The CDR3 has 15 amino acids. Written as DNA, the CDR3 is TGCGCCAGCAGTGAAGGGGGTACTAGTTACAATGAGCAGTTCTTC. This gives the protein CASSEGGTSYNEQFF.

A few counts support this clonotype. The V call is TRBV12-3 or TRBV12-4, the J call TRBJ1-1; D possibly corresponds to TRBD1 (6 bases). V shed 2 bases and J shed 1 base, with 11 bases lying between them. The CDR3 spans 15 residues. CDR3: CASSLTGMGNTEAFF. The DNA for the CDR3 is TGTGCCAGCAGTTTAACAGGGATGGGGAACACTGAAGCTTTCTTT.

This clonotype was observed a few times. The chain recombines TRBV11-3 with TRBJ1-3; D is undetermined. The germline V gene encodes CDR1 SGHNT and CDR2 YENEEA. CDR3 length: 14 residues. Between the trimmed V and J ends, which lost 5 bases and 4 bases, there was a span of 12 bases. CDR3 nucleotides: TGTGCCAGCAGCCCGTCAGGCTGGGGAAACACCATATATTTT. Its translation is CASSPSGWGNTIYF.

The V and J genes are TRBV10-1 and TRBJ1-1; D is unresolved. This CDR3 is 13 amino acids long. CDR1 and CDR2 (germline): WNHNN, SYGVQD (reference sequence). V dropped 7 bases and J dropped 0 bases, with 9 bases sitting between them. The CDR3 loop reads CASKLQLNTEAFF. Written as DNA, the CDR3 is TGCGCCAGCAAACTACAGCTGAACACTGAAGCTTTCTTT.

This clonotype was observed a few times. This chain connects TRBV6-1 to TRBJ1-5; D gene uncertain. The germline CDR1 and CDR2 sequences are MNHNS and SASEGT. Trimming left V 1 base short and J 0 bases short, with 10 bases between. The CDR3 spans 16 residues. CDR3 protein: CASSEVLAVSNQPQHF. The CDR3 bases are TGTGCCAGCAGTGAAGTGTTAGCCGTTAGCAATCAGCCCCAGCATTTT.

The table lists this clonotype with a few counts. The V call is TRBV12-3 or TRBV12-4, the J call TRBJ2-3; no clear D. With 3 bases removed from V and 1 base from J, the gap between germline ends came to 14 bases. This CDR3 is built from 16 residues. In DNA, the CDR3 is TGTGCCAGCAGTTTGCCCCTTTTAGGCGGCACAGATACGCAGTATTTT. Translated: CASSLPLLGGTDTQYF.

This clonotype was recorded a few times. The rearrangement joins TRBV7-9 to TRBJ1-3; no definite D call. With 5 bases removed from V and 0 bases from J, the gap between germline ends came to 14 bases. This CDR3 contains 16 residues. Germline V gene lookup returns CDR1 SEHNR and CDR2 FQNEAQ (reference sequence). The CDR3 sequence is CASSLPGVGSGNTIYF. As DNA, the CDR3 is TGTGCCAGCAGCCTCCCCGGGGTGGGCTCTGGAAACACCATATATTTT.

This clonotype was seen more than once but under ten times. The rearrangement uses TRBV20-1 and TRBJ1-1, with D unclear. CDR3 length equals 12 residues. Germline CDR1 reads DFQATT; CDR2 reads SNEGSKA (reference sequence). Trimming took 5 bases from V and 3 from J, leaving 10 bases between them. CDR3 bases: TGCAGTGCTGCCCAGGAGTACACTGAAGCTTTCTTT. It specifies CSAAQEYTEAFF.

This clonotype was found many times. The V and J genes are TRBV5-1 and TRBJ2-5; tentatively, D is TRBD1 (6 bases). Germline V gene sequence: CDR1 SGHRS, CDR2 YFSETQ. CDR3 length: 14 amino acids. V was cut by 3 bases and J by 0 bases, with 9 bases left in between. This CDR3 is CASSYTGYQETQYF. The CDR3 DNA is TGCGCCAGCAGCTATACAGGGTACCAAGAGACCCAGTACTTC.

This clonotype was observed a few times. This chain uses TRBV14 with TRBJ2-1; 8 positions agree with TRBD1. The CDR3 extends over 14 amino acids. The trim removed 8 bases at V and 8 bases at J, leaving 11 bases unmatched. In germline, CDR1 is SGHDN, CDR2 FVKESK. Here the CDR3 DNA reads TGTGCCAGCCAATATCGGGACAGGTTCGATGAGCAGTTCTTC. This sequence encodes CASQYRDRFDEQFF.

This clonotype turned up a few times. The rearrangement uses TRBV7-2 and TRBJ1-1; D unclear. The V and J ends lost 1 base and 4 bases respectively, with 7 bases between them. The germline gives CDR1 SGHTA, CDR2 FQGNSA. The CDR3 contains 13 residues. The CDR3 sequence: CASSLGTVTEAFF. CDR3 bases: TGTGCCAGCAGCTTAGGCACGGTCACTGAAGCTTTCTTT.

This clonotype was counted only a few times. J is TRBJ2-3 and V is TRBV7-2, with D unresolved. Germline V gives CDR1 SGHTA, CDR2 FQGNSA. Between the trimmed V and J ends, which lost 6 bases and 3 bases, there was a span of 4 bases. This CDR3 has 11 residues. CDR3 DNA sequence: TGTGCCAGCAGGGAGACAGATACGCAGTATTTT. Protein product: CASRETDTQYF. The full variable domain, with the rest looked up from reference TRBV7-2 and TRBJ2-3, is GAGVSQSPSNKVTEKGKDVELRCDPISGHTALYWYRQSLGQGLEFLIYFQGNSAPDKSGLPSDRFSAERTGGSVSTLTIQRTQQEDSAVYLCASRETDTQYFGPGTRLTVL.

This clonotype was observed many times. V gene TRBV6-5 combines with J gene TRBJ2-7; a possible D gene is TRBD1 (6 bases). This CDR3 spans 17 amino acids. The ends were cut back, 2 bases at V and 0 bases at J, with 17 bases in the middle. Germline CDR1 is MNHEY and CDR2 is SVGAGI. CDR3 sequence reads: CASSYGTTGIYSYEQYF. The CDR3 bases are TGTGCCAGCAGTTACGGGACGACAGGAATATACTCCTACGAGCAGTACTTC.

This clonotype was counted only a few times. This sequence joins TRBV25-1 and TRBJ1-2, with TRBD1 as a possible D gene (6 bases). The length of the CDR3 is 14 residues. Looked up from germline, CDR1 is MGHDK and CDR2 is SYGVNS. V was pared by 6 bases and J by 4 bases, with 15 bases between. CDR3: CASSRDTHSYGYTF. The CDR3 DNA reads as TGTGCCAGCAGCCGGGACACCCATTCCTATGGCTACACCTTC.

This clonotype has only a few counts. The V gene is TRBV29-1, the J gene TRBJ2-3, with D possibly being TRBD1 (6 bases). V lost 6 bases and J 3 bases, leaving 16 bases between the germline ends. This CDR3 has 14 amino acids. The V gene's germline CDR1 is SQVTM and CDR2 ANQGSEA. CDR3 sequence: CSVQQGPMTDTQYF. CDR3 bases: TGCAGCGTCCAACAGGGCCCCATGACAGATACGCAGTATTTT.

This clonotype was observed a handful of times. The chain has TRBV20-1 and TRBJ2-3; D gene ambiguous. This CDR3 has 12 amino acids. The germline CDR1 and CDR2 sequences are DFQATT and SNEGSKA (reference sequence). CDR3 amino acids: CSAPIQSDTQYF. The CDR3 DNA reads as TGCAGCGCTCCAATCCAGAGCGATACGCAGTATTTT.

The rearrangement joins TRBV27 to TRBJ2-7; D unresolved. The CDR3 extends over 15 amino acids. Germline loops: CDR1 MNHEY, CDR2 SMNVEV (reference sequence). V was trimmed by 0 bases and J by 0 bases, leaving 9 bases between them. CDR3 protein: CASSLSPSTSYEQYF. DNA for the CDR3: TGTGCCAGCAGTTTATCACCCTCGACCTCCTACGAGCAGTACTTC.

This clonotype has a count of ten or more. The J gene is TRBJ2-5, the V gene TRBV29-1, with 10 positions matching TRBD2. From germline, CDR1 is SQVTM and CDR2 ANQGSEA. V was clipped by 2 bases and J by 6 bases; unmatched bases: 3. The CDR3 covers 13 residues. CDR3 nucleotides: TGCAGCGTTGAAACTAGCGGGACGAAGACCCAGTACTTC. Protein sequence: CSVETSGTKTQYF.

This rearrangement joins TRBV5-1 to TRBJ1-1; 7 bases fit TRBD1. Germline CDR1 and CDR2: SGHRS and YFSETQ. This CDR3 region has 15 residues. After removal of 0 bases from V and 1 base from J, the junction contained 3 bases not matched to a gene. CDR3 DNA sequence: TGCGCCAGCAGCTTGGGTCCAGGGGGGAACACTGAAGCTTTCTTT. Translated, it gives CASSLGPGGNTEAFF. Together with reference TRBV5-1 and TRBJ1-1, the CDR3 gives the full variable domain: KAGVTQTPRYLIKTRGQQVTLSCSPISGHRSVSWYQQTPGQGLQFLFEYFSETQRNKGNFPGRFSGRQFSNSRSEMNVSTLELGDSALYLCASSLGPGGNTEAFFGQGTRLTVV.

This clonotype has just a few counts. The chain links TRBV20-1 to TRBJ2-3; 16 positions match TRBD2. Germline trimming cut 6 bases from V and 3 bases from J; bases unmatched to any gene: 15. The CDR3 is made up of 19 amino acids. Per the germline V gene, CDR1 is DFQATT and CDR2 is SNEGSKA (reference sequence). CDR3: CSALSGTSGRGLVTDTQYF. The CDR3 DNA follows: TGCAGTGCCCTCTCCGGGACTAGCGGGAGGGGACTGGTTACAGATACGCAGTATTTT.